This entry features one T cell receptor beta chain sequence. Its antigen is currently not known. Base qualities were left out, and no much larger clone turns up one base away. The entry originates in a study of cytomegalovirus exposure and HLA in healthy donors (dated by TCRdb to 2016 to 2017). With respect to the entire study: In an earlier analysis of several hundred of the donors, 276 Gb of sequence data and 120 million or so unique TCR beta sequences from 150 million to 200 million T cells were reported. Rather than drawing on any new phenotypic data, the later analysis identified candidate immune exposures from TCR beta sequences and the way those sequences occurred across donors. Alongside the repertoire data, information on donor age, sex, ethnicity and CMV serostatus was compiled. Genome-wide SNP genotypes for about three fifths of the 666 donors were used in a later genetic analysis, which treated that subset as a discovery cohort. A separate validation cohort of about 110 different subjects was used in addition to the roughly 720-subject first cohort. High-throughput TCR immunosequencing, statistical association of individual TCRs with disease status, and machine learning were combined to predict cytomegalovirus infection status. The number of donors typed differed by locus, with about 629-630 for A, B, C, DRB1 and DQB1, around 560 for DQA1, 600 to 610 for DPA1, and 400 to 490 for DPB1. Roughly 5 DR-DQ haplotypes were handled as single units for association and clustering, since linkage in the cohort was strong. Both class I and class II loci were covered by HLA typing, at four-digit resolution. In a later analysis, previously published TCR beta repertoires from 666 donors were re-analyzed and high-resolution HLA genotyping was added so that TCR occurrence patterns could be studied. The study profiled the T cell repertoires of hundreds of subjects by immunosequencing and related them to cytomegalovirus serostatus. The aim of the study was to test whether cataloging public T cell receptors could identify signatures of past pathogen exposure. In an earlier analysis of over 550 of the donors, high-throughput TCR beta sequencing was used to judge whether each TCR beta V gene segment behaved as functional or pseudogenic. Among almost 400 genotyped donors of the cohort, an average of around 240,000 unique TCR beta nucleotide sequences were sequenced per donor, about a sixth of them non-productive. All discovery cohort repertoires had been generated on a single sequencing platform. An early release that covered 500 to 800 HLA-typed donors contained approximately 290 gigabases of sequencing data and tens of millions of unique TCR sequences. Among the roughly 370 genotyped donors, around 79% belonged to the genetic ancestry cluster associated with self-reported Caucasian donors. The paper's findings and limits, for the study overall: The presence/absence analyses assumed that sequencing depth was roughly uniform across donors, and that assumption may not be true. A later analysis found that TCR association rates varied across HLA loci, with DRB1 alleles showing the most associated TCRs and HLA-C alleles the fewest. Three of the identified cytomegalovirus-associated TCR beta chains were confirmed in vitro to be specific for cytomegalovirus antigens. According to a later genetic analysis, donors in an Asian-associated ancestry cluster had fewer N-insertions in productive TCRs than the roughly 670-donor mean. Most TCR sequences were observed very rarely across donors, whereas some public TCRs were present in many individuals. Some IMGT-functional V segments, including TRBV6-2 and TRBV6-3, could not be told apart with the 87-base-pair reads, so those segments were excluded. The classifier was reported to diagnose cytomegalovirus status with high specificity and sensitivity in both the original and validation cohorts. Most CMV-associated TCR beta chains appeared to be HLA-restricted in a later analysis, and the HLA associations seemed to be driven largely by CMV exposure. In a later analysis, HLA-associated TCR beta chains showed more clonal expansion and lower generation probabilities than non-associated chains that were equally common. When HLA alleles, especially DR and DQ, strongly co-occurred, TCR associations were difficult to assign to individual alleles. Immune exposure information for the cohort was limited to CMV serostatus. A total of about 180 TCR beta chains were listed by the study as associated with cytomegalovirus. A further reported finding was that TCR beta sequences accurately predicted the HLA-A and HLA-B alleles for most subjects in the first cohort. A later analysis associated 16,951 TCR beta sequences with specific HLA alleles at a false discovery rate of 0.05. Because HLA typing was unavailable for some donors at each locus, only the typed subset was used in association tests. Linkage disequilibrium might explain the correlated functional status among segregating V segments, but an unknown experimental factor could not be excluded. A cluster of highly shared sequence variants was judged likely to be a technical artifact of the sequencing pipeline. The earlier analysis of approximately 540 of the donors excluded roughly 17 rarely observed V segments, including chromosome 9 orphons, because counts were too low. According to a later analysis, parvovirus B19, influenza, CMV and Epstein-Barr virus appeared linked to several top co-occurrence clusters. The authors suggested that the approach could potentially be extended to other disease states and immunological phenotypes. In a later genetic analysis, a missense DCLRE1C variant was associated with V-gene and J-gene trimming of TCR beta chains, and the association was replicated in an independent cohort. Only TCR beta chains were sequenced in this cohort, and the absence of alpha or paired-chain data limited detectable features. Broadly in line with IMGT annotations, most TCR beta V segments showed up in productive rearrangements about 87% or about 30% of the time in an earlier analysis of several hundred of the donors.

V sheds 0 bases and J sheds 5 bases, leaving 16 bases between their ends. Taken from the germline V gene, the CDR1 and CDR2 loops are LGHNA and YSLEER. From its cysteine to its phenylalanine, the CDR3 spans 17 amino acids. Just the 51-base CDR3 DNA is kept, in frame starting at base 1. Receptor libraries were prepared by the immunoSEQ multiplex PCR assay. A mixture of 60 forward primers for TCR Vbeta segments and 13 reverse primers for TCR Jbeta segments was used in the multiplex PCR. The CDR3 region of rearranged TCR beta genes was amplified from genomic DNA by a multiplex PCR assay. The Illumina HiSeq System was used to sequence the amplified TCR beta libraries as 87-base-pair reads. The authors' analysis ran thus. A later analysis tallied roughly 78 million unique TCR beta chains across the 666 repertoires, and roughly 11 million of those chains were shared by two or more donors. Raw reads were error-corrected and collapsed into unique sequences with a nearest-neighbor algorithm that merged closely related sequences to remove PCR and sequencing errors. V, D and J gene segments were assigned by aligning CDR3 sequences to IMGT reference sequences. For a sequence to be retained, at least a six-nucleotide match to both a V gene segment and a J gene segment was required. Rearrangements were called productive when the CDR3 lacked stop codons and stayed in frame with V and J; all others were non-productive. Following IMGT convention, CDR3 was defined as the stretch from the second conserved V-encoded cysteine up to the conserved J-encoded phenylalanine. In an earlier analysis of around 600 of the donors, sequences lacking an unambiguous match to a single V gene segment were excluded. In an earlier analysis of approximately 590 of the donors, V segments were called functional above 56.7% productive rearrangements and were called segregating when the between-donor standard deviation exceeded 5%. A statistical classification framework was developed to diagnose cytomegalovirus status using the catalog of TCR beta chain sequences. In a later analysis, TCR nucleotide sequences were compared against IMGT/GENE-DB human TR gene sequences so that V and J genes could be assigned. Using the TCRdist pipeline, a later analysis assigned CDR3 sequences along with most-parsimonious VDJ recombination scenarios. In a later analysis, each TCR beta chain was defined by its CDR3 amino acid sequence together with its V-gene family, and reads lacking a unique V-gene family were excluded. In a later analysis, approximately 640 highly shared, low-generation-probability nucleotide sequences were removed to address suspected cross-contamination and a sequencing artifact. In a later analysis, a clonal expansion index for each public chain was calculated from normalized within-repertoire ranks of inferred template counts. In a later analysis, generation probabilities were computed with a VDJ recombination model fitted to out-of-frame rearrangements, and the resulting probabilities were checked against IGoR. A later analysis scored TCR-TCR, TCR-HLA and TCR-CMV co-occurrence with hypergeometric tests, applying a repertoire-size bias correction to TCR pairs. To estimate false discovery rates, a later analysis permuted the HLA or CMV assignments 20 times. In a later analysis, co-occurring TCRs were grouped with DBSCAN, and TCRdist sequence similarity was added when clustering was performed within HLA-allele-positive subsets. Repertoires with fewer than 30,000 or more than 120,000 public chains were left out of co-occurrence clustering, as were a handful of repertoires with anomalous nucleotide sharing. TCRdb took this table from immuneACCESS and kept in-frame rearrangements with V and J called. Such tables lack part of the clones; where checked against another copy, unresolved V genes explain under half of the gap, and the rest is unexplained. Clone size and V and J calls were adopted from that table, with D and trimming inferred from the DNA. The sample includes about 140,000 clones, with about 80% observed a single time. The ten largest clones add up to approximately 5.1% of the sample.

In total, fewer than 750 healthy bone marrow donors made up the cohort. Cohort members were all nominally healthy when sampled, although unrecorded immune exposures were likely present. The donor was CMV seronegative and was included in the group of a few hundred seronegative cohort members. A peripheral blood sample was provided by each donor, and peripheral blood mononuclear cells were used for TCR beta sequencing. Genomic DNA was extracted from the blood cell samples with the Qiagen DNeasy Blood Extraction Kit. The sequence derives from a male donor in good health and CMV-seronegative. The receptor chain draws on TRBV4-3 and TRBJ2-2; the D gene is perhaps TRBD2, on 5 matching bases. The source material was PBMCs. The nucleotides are TGCGCCAGCAGCCAAGATGAGGCAGGAGGTTGGACCGGGGAGCTGTTTTTT. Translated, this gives CASSQDEAGGWTGELFF.